A single sample is the source of the 8 T cell receptor beta chains below, sequenced in a study of T-cell reconstitution after alpha-beta-depleted transplantation in children. Unique molecular identifiers featured in how the TCRbeta library was prepared. In TCRdb, the PCR reads were re-called with MiXCR into one record per CDR3 protein. The profile shows around 480,000 distinct CDR3 sequences, 30% to 35% of them singletons. Sequenced material: PBMCs from the stem cell graft donor, taken from the stem cell graft. The source of these receptors is a human donor who donated a stem cell graft to a child with aplastic anemia.

The chain employs TRBV28 and TRBJ2-7, with 9 bases that match TRBD1. CDR1 and CDR2 from the germline V gene are MDHEN and SYDVKM. With V trimmed by 10 bases and J by 0 bases, 7 bases remained unmatched. The CDR3 is 14 amino acids. The CDR3 protein is CAMSTGGVSYEQYF. The CDR3 bases are TGTGCCATGTCGACAGGGGGAGTCTCCTACGAGCAGTACTTC.

This chain joins TRBV24-1 and TRBJ2-3; D not resolved. The V end lost 0 bases, the J end lost 3 bases, and 9 bases lay between the germline ends. Germline V gene lookup returns CDR1 KGHDR and CDR2 SFDVKD. The CDR3 contains 15 residues. The CDR3 sequence is CATSDLQAMTDTQYF. CDR3 nucleotides: TGTGCCACCAGTGATTTGCAGGCCATGACAGATACGCAGTATTTT.

The gene calls are TRBV4-1 and TRBJ2-4; maybe TRBD2 (6 bases). V lost 3 bases to trimming and J lost 0 bases, with 18 bases between them. This CDR3 comprises 18 residues. The V gene's germline CDR1 is MGHRA and CDR2 YSYEKL. CDR3 coding DNA: TGCGCCAGCAGCCACAAGATCGGCGGGATTCTAGCCAAAAACATTCAGTACTTC. Translated, it gives CASSHKIGGILAKNIQYF.

This clonotype has a handful of counts. The V call is TRBV9, the J call TRBJ1-4, with D hard to call. The germline V gene encodes CDR1 SGDLS and CDR2 YYNGEE. Trimming pared 3 bases from V and 2 bases from J, leaving 8 bases between. The CDR3 spans 14 residues. CDR3 protein: CASSGKSTNEKLFF. In nucleotides, the CDR3 is TGTGCCAGCAGCGGGAAAAGCACTAATGAAAAACTGTTTTTT.

This clonotype was seen at least ten times. The genes are TRBV30 and TRBJ2-5; the D call may be TRBD1 or TRBD2 (6 bases each). CDR1 is GTSNPN, CDR2 SVGIG, per germline (reference sequence). Trimming removed 0 bases at V and 3 bases at J, with 23 bases between. The CDR3 covers 18 residues. The CDR3 region is CAWSVFELVGGREETQYF. The CDR3 DNA sequence: TGTGCCTGGAGTGTATTCGAGTTGGTTGGGGGGCGCGAAGAGACCCAGTACTTC.

V is TRBV14 and J is TRBJ2-1, with TRBD2 matching over 7 bases. J lost 8 bases, V lost 0 bases, and 13 bases had no gene match. Germline assignment: CDR1 SGHDN and CDR2 FVKESK. CDR3 length: 17 residues. Here the CDR3 reads CASSQDPVGRRLDEQFF. Written as DNA, the CDR3 is TGTGCCAGCAGCCAAGATCCTGTCGGGAGGAGGTTGGATGAGCAGTTCTTC.

In this sample, this clonotype turned up a few times. This chain uses TRBV12-3 or TRBV12-4 with TRBJ2-3; D is uncertain. The CDR3 is 12 residues long. The V end lost 3 bases, the J end lost 4 bases, and 5 bases lay between the germline ends. In DNA form, the CDR3 reads TGTGCCAGCAGTTTCCATGCAGATACGCAGTATTTT. It specifies CASSFHADTQYF.

This clonotype showed up just a few times. The V call is TRBV29-1, the J call TRBJ2-5; D is possibly TRBD1 (6 bases). The CDR3 totals 14 residues. Germline V gene data show CDR1 as SQVTM and CDR2 as ANQGSEA. Trimming cost V 6 bases and J 1 base, with 15 bases left between them. CDR3 amino acids: CSVTPGQSQETQYF. CDR3 bases: TGCAGCGTGACCCCCGGACAGTCCCAAGAGACCCAGTACTTC.